Following are 26 T cell receptor beta chains from one sample sequenced in a study of blood T cells in healthy people across ages. Combining a sample-barcoded 5' primer with a J-beta primer mix, a second PCR ran for roughly 7 to 11 cycles. One entry per CDR3 protein, called by TCRdb with MiXCR from the 5' RACE reads. The sample holds 1.2 million to 1.5 million distinct CDR3 sequences, roughly 40% seen once. The source material was blood. The receptors derive from a woman aged 18-29 years in good health.

The chain combines TRBV7-2 with TRBJ2-5; the match to TRBD2 covers 10 bases. The CDR3 contains 15 residues. Trimming took 5 bases from V and 5 from J; bases not matched to a gene: 8. Germline V gene data show CDR1 as SGHTA and CDR2 as FQGNSA. The CDR3 protein is CASSPTSGAVETQYF. The CDR3 region has the DNA TGTGCCAGCAGCCCCACTAGCGGGGCCGTGGAGACCCAGTACTTC.

The genes are TRBV16 and TRBJ2-5, with D possibly matching TRBD2 (5 bases). The closer fit of TRBJ2-7 to the DNA end suggests the J call may be wrong. Germline assignment: CDR1 KGHSY and CDR2 FQNENV. CDR3 length: 14 residues. The CDR3 spells CASSQSGVGDEQYF. The CDR3 bases are TGTGCCAGCAGCCAGTCTGGAGTCGGGGACGAGCAGTACTTC.

This clonotype is a singleton in its sample. The chain couples TRBV6-1 to TRBJ2-7; D might be TRBD2 (5 bases). Per the germline V gene, CDR1 is MNHNS and CDR2 is SASEGT. The CDR3 has 13 amino acids. Trimming shortened V by 2 bases and J by 5 bases, and 10 bases separated the two germline ends. The CDR3 nucleotides read TGTGCCAGCAGTGAATCCGGGGAAAACGAGCAGTACTTC. Its translation is CASSESGENEQYF.

The chain links TRBV2 to TRBJ2-3, with a weak D call TRBD2 (6 bases). This CDR3 is 17 amino acids long. CDR1 and CDR2 (germline): SNHLY, FYNNEI. Trimming stripped 6 bases from V and 1 base from J, with 20 bases between. The CDR3 DNA sequence: TGTGCCAGCAGGGGGGGACTGGCAAATTCCCGCACAGATACGCAGTATTTT. This translates into CASRGGLANSRTDTQYF.

This sequence joins TRBV9 and TRBJ2-1, with TRBD2 identical over 12 bases. Germline CDR1 SGDLS, CDR2 YYNGEE. Losses at the gene ends were 2 bases for V and 1 base for J; bases not matched to a gene: 10. This CDR3 region has 19 residues. The CDR3 loop reads CASSVPLAGGSSSYNEQFF. The CDR3 nucleotides read TGTGCCAGCAGCGTTCCCCTAGCGGGAGGGTCTTCGTCCTACAATGAGCAGTTCTTC.

This clonotype occurred many times. V gene TRBV7-2 combines with J gene TRBJ1-5; D is uncertain. The V gene's germline CDR1 is SGHTA and CDR2 FQGNSA. With 1 base removed from V and 3 bases from J, the gap between germline ends came to 4 bases. The CDR3 is 13 amino acids. The CDR3 loop reads CASSLEDNQPQHF. CDR3 in DNA: TGTGCCAGCAGCTTAGAGGACAATCAGCCCCAGCATTTT.

This clonotype has only a few counts. CDR3 DNA: TGCGCCAGCAGCCGGACTAGCGGGGGTTCGGCAGATACGCAGTATTTT. As protein: CASSRTSGGSADTQYF. This chain links TRBV5-1 with TRBJ2-3; 13 positions agree with TRBD2. Germline V gene data show CDR1 as SGHRS and CDR2 as YFSETQ. This CDR3 has 16 amino acids. V lost 4 bases to trimming and J lost 4 bases; unmatched junction nucleotides: 6.

The chain recombines TRBV2 with TRBJ2-1, with 8 positions matching TRBD1. J gave up 5 bases and V 8 bases, and 2 bases lay outside the gene matches. From germline, CDR1 is SNHLY and CDR2 FYNNEI. This CDR3 comprises 12 residues. The CDR3 sequence is CASGTGHNEQFF. The CDR3 nucleotides read TGTGCCAGCGGGACAGGCCACAATGAGCAGTTCTTC.

This clonotype was detected a few times. The V gene is TRBV27, the J gene TRBJ2-5, with D perhaps assigned TRBD1 or TRBD2 (5 bases each). V dropped 3 bases and J dropped 11 bases, with 25 bases sitting between them. This CDR3 is 16 amino acids long. Germline lookup yields CDR1 MNHEY and CDR2 SMNVEV (reference sequence). The CDR3 bases are TGTGCCAGCAGTTTTCGGTCGACTATGAGGGGCGGTGAGCAGTACTTC. This gives the protein CASSFRSTMRGGEQYF.

This chain joins TRBV7-2 and TRBJ2-3; D is perhaps TRBD1 or TRBD2 (6 bases each). The CDR3 sequence is 14 residues long. V lost 4 bases, J lost 5 bases, and 13 bases lay in between. CDR1 SGHTA and CDR2 FQGNSA come from the germline V gene. CDR3 loop: CASSSGGQGDTQYF. The CDR3 DNA is TGTGCCAGCAGCTCTGGGGGGCAGGGAGATACGCAGTATTTT. Full variable domain (remainder filled in from reference TRBV7-2 and TRBJ2-3): GAGVSQSPSNKVTEKGKDVELRCDPISGHTALYWYRQSLGQGLEFLIYFQGNSAPDKSGLPSDRFSAERTGGSVSTLTIQRTQQEDSAVYLCASSSGGQGDTQYFGPGTRLTVL.

The chain recombines TRBV28 with TRBJ2-3, with a possible D match to TRBD1 (5 bases). Trimming took off 6 bases at V and 9 bases at J, with 10 bases between the two ends. CDR3 length: 11 amino acids. The germline gives CDR1 MDHEN, CDR2 SYDVKM. The chain's CDR3 is CASRKTATQYF. The CDR3, as DNA: TGTGCCAGCAGGAAGACAGCCACGCAGTATTTT.

The rearrangement uses TRBV7-8 and TRBJ2-7; weak D call: TRBD2 (5 bases). There are 12 residues in the CDR3. Germline CDR1 and CDR2: SGHVS and FQNEAQ. The germline V and J ends were trimmed by 5 bases and 6 bases, with 11 bases remaining between them. The CDR3 DNA follows: TGTGCCAGCAGCCGTGAGGGTTCCGAGCAGTACTTC. Protein sequence: CASSREGSEQYF.

The rearrangement uses TRBV12-3 or TRBV12-4 and TRBJ2-1, with D possibly TRBD1 on 6 matching bases. The CDR3 contains 16 residues. Trimming took 7 bases from V and 3 from J, leaving 19 bases between them. CDR3 sequence (DNA): TGTGCCAGCATTGACTGGGACACCTTAAACTACAATGAGCAGTTCTTC. Translating gives CASIDWDTLNYNEQFF.

The gene calls are TRBV19 and TRBJ1-1; no definite D call. The V gene lost 4 bases and the J gene lost 0 bases, with 6 bases spanning the gap. Germline CDR1 reads LNHDA; CDR2 reads SQIVND (reference sequence). This CDR3 is 13 amino acids long. The CDR3 reads CASSRHMNTEAFF. In DNA form, the CDR3 reads TGTGCCAGTAGTAGACACATGAACACTGAAGCTTTCTTT.

This chain connects TRBV3-1 to TRBJ1-2; 8 bases agree with TRBD1. This CDR3 has 14 residues. The germline V gene has CDR1 LGHDT and CDR2 YNNKEL (reference sequence). The junction had 5 bases not matched to a gene; V was cut back by 0 bases and J by 8 bases. Here the CDR3 DNA reads TGTGCCAGCAGCCAAGAGTGGACAGGGAACGGCTACACCTTC. It specifies CASSQEWTGNGYTF.

The gene calls are TRBV20-1 and TRBJ2-5, with TRBD2 as a possible D gene (6 bases). V was shortened by 5 bases and J by 3 bases, with 16 bases between the two germline ends. This CDR3 comprises 14 residues. Germline CDR1 reads DFQATT; CDR2 reads SNEGSKA (reference sequence). The CDR3 DNA follows: TGCAGTGCTGGTGGAATGGTAGCGGAAGAGACCCAGTACTTC. This translates into CSAGGMVAEETQYF.

This clonotype was counted between two and nine times. The chain carries TRBV5-5 and TRBJ2-7; 12 positions agree with TRBD1. This CDR3 region has 15 residues. Losses at the gene ends were 4 bases for V and 5 bases for J; bases not matched to a gene: 7. Germline CDR1 and CDR2: SGHKS and YYEKEE (reference sequence). The CDR3 sequence: CASSGGQGAIDEQYF. CDR3 bases: TGTGCCAGCAGCGGGGGACAGGGGGCAATCGACGAGCAGTACTTC.

This clonotype was counted at least ten times. The V call is TRBV5-1, the J call TRBJ2-5; D remains ambiguous. Germline V gene data show CDR1 as SGHRS and CDR2 as YFSETQ. The CDR3 consists of 12 residues. The V end lost 0 bases, the J end lost 4 bases, and 4 bases lay between the germline ends. CDR3 residues: CASSLAAETQYF. For the CDR3, the DNA is TGCGCCAGCAGCTTGGCCGCAGAGACCCAGTACTTC.

This clonotype has more than one count but fewer than ten. The chain couples TRBV20-1 to TRBJ2-1; no firm D call. CDR1 is DFQATT, CDR2 SNEGSKA, per germline (reference sequence). The CDR3 is 16 amino acids. V was trimmed by 1 base and J by 3 bases, leaving 16 bases between them. CDR3 nucleotides: TGCAGTGCTAGAGGGGGTTGGGCGGCGCACTACAATGAGCAGTTCTTC. Translation: CSARGGWAAHYNEQFF.

In its sample, this clonotype was seen a few times. The rearrangement joins TRBV14 to TRBJ1-6; unclear D gene. This CDR3 is 13 amino acids long. V lost 3 bases and J lost 7, with 7 bases in between. CDR1 is SGHDN and CDR2 is FVKESK in the germline V gene. CDR3 sequence reads: CASSQVGNSPLHF. Written as DNA, the CDR3 is TGTGCCAGCAGCCAGGTGGGGAATTCACCCCTCCACTTT.

This chain uses TRBV20-1 with TRBJ2-2, with 8 bases lining up with TRBD1. CDR1 and CDR2 from the germline V gene are DFQATT and SNEGSKA (reference sequence). The CDR3 sequence is 14 residues long. V was clipped by 3 bases and J by 7 bases; unmatched bases: 7. CDR3 bases: TGCAGTGCTAGTAGGACAGGGTCTGGCGGGGAGCTGTTTTTT. This translates into CSASRTGSGGELFF.

Only a few counts were recorded for this clonotype. The J gene is TRBJ1-4, the V gene TRBV29-1, with unresolved D. Between the trimmed V and J ends, which lost 6 bases and 8 bases, there was a span of 16 bases. Germline loops: CDR1 SQVTM, CDR2 ANQGSEA. This CDR3 spans 13 amino acids. CDR3 residues: CSVEGGSGEKLFF. The CDR3 coding sequence is TGCAGCGTCGAGGGAGGGAGTGGAGAAAAACTGTTTTTT. The whole variable domain, filled in from reference TRBV29-1 and TRBJ1-4, reads SAVISQKPSRDICQRGTSLTIQCQVDSQVTMMFWYRQQPGQSLTLIATANQGSEATYESGFVIDKFPISRPNLTFSTLTVSNMSPEDSSIYLCSVEGGSGEKLFFGSGTQLSVL.

The V call is TRBV2, the J call TRBJ2-7, with D possibly being TRBD2 (6 bases). CDR1 is SNHLY and CDR2 is FYNNEI in the germline V gene. CDR3 length: 18 residues. With 4 bases removed from V and 9 bases from J, the gap between germline ends came to 31 bases. DNA of the CDR3: TGTGCCAGCAGTGGCCCGACCAAATTAGCGGAATCTAAAAATGGGCAGTACTTC. It encodes CASSGPTKLAESKNGQYF. Using reference TRBV2 and TRBJ2-7 for the parts outside the CDR3, the full variable domain is EPEVTQTPSHQVTQMGQEVILRCVPISNHLYFYWYRQILGQKVEFLVSFYNNEISEKSEIFDDQFSVERPDGSNFTLKIRSTKLEDSAMYFCASSGPTKLAESKNGQYFGPGTRLTVT.

The table lists this clonotype with a few counts. This chain links TRBV20-1 with TRBJ2-5; D possibly corresponds to TRBD2 (6 bases). This CDR3 spans 16 amino acids. V lost 1 base, J lost 4 bases, and 19 bases lay in between. Germline V gene data show CDR1 as DFQATT and CDR2 as SNEGSKA (reference sequence). The CDR3 DNA reads TGCAGTGCTAGAGGGGTGCTTCCGGGAGATTTAGAGACCCAGTACTTC. It codes for CSARGVLPGDLETQYF.

This clonotype was seen more than once but under ten times. CDR3 loop: CSAKASLAVLSSYNEQFF. CDR3 nucleotide sequence: TGCAGTGCTAAGGCTAGCCTAGCGGTTTTGAGCTCCTACAATGAGCAGTTCTTC. The chain uses TRBV20-1 and TRBJ2-1, with TRBD2 identical over 7 bases. The V and J ends lost 4 bases and 0 bases, in that order; junction bases with no gene match: 15. There are 18 residues in the CDR3. Germline assignment: CDR1 DFQATT and CDR2 SNEGSKA (reference sequence).

This clonotype came up many times. The chain carries TRBV6-1 and TRBJ2-3, with no clear D. Trimming shortened V by 1 base and J by 0 bases, and 5 bases separated the two germline ends. Per germline, CDR1 MNHNS and CDR2 SASEGT. The CDR3 runs 14 residues. CDR3 sequence (DNA): TGTGCCAGCAGTGAAGGCCCCAGCACAGATACGCAGTATTTT. Residues: CASSEGPSTDTQYF.